Ten or more counts support the clone carrying this TCR beta chain. What it binds is not known. Template switching introduced a universal primer site, and the cDNA bore unique molecular identifiers. TCRdb ran MiXCR on the 5' RACE reads and lists one entry per CDR3 protein. The sample carries 310,000 or so distinct CDR3 sequences, approximately 8% recorded once. The sample originates from a study of identical twins. General observations from the study: Not following the same donors, the study drew its conclusions from cross-sectional statistical analysis.

CDR3 length: 18 residues. Germline V lookup: CDR1 MGHRA, CDR2 YSYEKL. Trimming pared 1 base from V and 0 bases from J, leaving 16 bases between. The same data also went into a second study, on yellow fever vaccine responses in identical twins.

The sample consisted of memory (CD45RO+) T cells sorted from blood. The TCR comes from a young woman in good health. The genes are TRBV4-1 and TRBJ1-3, with TRBD1 as a possible D gene (6 bases). In DNA, the CDR3 is TGCGCCAGCAGCCAAGCCCAAGGGGGGCGATTCTCTGGAAACACCATATATTTT. Encoded protein: CASSQAQGGRFSGNTIYF.